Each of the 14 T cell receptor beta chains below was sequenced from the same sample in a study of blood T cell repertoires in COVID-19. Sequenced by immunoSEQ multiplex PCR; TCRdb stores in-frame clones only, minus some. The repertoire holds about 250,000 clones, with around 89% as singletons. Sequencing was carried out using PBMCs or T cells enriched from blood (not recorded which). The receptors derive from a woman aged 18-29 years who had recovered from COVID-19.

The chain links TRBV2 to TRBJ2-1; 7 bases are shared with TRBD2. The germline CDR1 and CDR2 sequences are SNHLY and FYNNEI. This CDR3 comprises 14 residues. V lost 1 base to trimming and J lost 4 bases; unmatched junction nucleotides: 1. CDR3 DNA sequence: TGTGCCAGCAGTGAAGGGGGACTATACAATGAGCAGTTCTTC. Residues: CASSEGGLYNEQFF.

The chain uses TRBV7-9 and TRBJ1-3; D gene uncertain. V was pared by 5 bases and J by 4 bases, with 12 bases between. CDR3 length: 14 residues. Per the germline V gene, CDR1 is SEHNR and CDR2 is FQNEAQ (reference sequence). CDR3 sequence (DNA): TGTGCCAGCAGCGCCCAGGTATTCGGAAACACCATATATTTT. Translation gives CASSAQVFGNTIYF.

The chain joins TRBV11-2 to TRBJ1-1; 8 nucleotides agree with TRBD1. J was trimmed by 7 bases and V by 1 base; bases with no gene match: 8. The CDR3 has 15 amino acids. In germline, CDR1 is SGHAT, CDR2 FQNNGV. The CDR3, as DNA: TGTGCCAGCAGCTTAGGGGACAGGCCCGGGGGTGAAGCTTTCTTT. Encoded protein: CASSLGDRPGGEAFF.

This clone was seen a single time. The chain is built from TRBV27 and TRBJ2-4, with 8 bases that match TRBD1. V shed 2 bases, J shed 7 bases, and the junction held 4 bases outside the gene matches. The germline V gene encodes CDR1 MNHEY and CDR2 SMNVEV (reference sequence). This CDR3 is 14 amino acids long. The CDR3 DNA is TGTGCCAGCAGTTTACGGACAGGGTTGAACATTCAGTACTTC. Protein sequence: CASSLRTGLNIQYF.

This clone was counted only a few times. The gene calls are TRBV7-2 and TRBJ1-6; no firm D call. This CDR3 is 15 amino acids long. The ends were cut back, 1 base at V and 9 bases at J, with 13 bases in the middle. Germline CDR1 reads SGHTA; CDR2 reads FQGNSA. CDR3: CASSLGSRVRSPLHF. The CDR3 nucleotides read TGTGCCAGCAGCTTAGGGTCCCGGGTTCGTTCACCCCTCCACTTT.

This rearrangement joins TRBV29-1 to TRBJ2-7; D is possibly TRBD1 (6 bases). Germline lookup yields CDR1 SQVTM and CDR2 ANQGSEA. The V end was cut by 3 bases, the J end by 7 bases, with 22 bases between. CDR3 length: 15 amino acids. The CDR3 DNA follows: TGCAGCGTTGATTTAGGGCCCCTACAGGGTCGGGAGCAGTACTTC. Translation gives CSVDLGPLQGREQYF.

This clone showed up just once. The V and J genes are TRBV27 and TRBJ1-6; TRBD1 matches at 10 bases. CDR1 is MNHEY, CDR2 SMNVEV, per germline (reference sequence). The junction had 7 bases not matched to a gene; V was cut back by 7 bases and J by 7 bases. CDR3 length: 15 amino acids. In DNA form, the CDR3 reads TGTGCCAGCACCCCGGGACAGGGGAGCAATTCACCCCTCCACTTT. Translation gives CASTPGQGSNSPLHF.

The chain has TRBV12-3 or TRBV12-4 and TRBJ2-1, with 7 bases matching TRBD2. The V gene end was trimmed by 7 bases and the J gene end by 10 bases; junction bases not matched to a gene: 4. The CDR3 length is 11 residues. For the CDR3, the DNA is TGTGCCAGCACCTGGGGGGGGGAGCAGTTCTTC. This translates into CASTWGGEQFF.

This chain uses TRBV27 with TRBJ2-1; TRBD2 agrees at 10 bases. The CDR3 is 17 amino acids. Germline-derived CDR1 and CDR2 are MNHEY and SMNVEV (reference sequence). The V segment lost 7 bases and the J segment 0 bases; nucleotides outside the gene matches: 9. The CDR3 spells CASIGLAGVPSYNEQFF. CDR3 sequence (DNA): TGTGCCAGCATAGGGCTAGCGGGGGTACCCTCCTACAATGAGCAGTTCTTC.

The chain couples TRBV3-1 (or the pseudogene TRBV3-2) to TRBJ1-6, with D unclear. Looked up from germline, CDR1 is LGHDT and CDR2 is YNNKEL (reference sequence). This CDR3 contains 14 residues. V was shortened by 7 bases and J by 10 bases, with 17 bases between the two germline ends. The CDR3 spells CASTTSGRGSPLHF. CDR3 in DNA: TGTGCCAGCACCACAAGCGGACGGGGATCACCCCTCCACTTT.

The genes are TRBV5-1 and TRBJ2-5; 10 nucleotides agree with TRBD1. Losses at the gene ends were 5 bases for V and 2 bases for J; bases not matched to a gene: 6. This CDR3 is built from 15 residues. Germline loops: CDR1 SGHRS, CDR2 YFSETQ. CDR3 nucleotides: TGCGCCAGCAGTCAACCGGACAGGGGGCAAGAGACCCAGTACTTC. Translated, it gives CASSQPDRGQETQYF.

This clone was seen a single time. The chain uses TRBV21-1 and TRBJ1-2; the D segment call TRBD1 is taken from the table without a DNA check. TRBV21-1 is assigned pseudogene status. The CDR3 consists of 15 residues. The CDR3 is CASSKEGTGYAGYTF. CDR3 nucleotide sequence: TGTGCCAGCAGCAAAGAGGGAACAGGATATGCTGGCTACACCTTC.

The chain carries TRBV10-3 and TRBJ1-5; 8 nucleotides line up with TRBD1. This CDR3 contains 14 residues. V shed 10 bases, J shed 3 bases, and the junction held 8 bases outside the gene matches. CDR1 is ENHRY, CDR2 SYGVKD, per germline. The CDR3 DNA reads TGTGCCACCCGACAGGGGATGGACAATCAGCCCCAGCATTTT. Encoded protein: CATRQGMDNQPQHF.

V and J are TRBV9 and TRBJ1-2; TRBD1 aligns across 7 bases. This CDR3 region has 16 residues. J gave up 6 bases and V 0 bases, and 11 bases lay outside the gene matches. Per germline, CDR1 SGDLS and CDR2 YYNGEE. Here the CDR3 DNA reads TGTGCCAGCAGCGTAGACAGGGGTATCTCGAACGATGGCTACACCTTC. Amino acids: CASSVDRGISNDGYTF.